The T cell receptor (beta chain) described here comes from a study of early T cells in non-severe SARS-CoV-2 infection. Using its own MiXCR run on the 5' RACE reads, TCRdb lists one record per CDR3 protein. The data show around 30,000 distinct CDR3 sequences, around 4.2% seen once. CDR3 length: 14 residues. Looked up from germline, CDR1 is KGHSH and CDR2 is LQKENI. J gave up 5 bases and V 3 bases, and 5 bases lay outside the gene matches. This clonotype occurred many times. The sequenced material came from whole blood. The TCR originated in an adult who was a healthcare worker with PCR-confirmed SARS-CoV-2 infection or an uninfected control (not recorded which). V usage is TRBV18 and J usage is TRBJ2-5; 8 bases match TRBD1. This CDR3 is CASSPGQGYETQYF. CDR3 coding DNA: TGTGCCAGCTCACCCGGACAGGGATACGAGACCCAGTACTTC.